These 10 T cell receptor beta chains came from one sample sequenced in a study of regulatory T cells in long-lasting Graves disease. To make TCR beta libraries, researchers used iRepertoire HTBI primers and Arm-PCR of CDR3 regions. TCRdb itself ran the multiplex PCR reads through MiXCR, one entry per CDR3 protein. The profile shows around 400,000 distinct CDR3 sequences, 15% to 19% of them singletons. Time point noted: newly diagnosed GD, antithyroid drugs for less than 3 months. Isolated PBMC RNA provided the starting material for the TCR library. Sequenced material: peripheral blood mononuclear cells (PBMCs), taken at new diagnosis, from a patient treated with antithyroid drugs. The source is a female donor with Graves disease.

The genes are TRBV4-1 and TRBJ1-4; D ambiguous. The V gene's germline CDR1 is MGHRA and CDR2 YSYEKL. Trimming removed 1 base from V and 2 bases from J, with 5 bases in between. The CDR3 spans 14 residues. CDR3 nucleotides: TGCGCCAGCAGCCAAGTGGATACTAATGAAAAACTGTTTTTT. Amino acids: CASSQVDTNEKLFF.

V gene TRBV27 combines with J gene TRBJ1-2; D is possibly TRBD1 (6 bases). The CDR3 has 15 amino acids. Germline CDR1 reads MNHEY; CDR2 reads SMNVEV (reference sequence). V was shortened by 5 bases and J by 8 bases, with 21 bases between the two germline ends. The CDR3: CASSPGGGREWGYTF. In nucleotides, the CDR3 is TGTGCCAGCAGTCCCGGCGGGGGCAGGGAGTGGGGCTACACCTTC.

This clonotype was observed many times. J is TRBJ2-7 and V is TRBV7-2; the match to TRBD1 covers 7 bases. The CDR3 runs to 15 residues. Looked up from germline, CDR1 is SGHTA and CDR2 is FQGNSA. With V trimmed by 4 bases and J by 5 bases, 11 bases remained unmatched. The CDR3 protein is CASSSTGPMADEQYF. The CDR3 DNA is TGTGCCAGCAGCTCGACAGGGCCTATGGCGGACGAGCAGTACTTC. The full variable domain, rest sourced from reference TRBV7-2 and TRBJ2-7, is GAGVSQSPSNKVTEKGKDVELRCDPISGHTALYWYRQSLGQGLEFLIYFQGNSAPDKSGLPSDRFSAERTGGSVSTLTIQRTQQEDSAVYLCASSSTGPMADEQYFGPGTRLTVT.

This clonotype was counted at least ten times. This chain joins TRBV9 and TRBJ2-5; D not resolved. V was cut by 3 bases and J by 1 base, with 10 bases left in between. Germline CDR1 and CDR2: SGDLS and YYNGEE. The CDR3 has 14 residues. This CDR3 is CASSENPFQETQYF. CDR3 DNA sequence: TGTGCCAGCAGCGAGAACCCCTTCCAAGAGACCCAGTACTTC. Complete variable domain (other parts from reference TRBV9 and TRBJ2-5): DSGVTQTPKHLITATGQRVTLRCSPRSGDLSVYWYQQSLDQGLQFLIQYYNGEERAKGNILERFSAQQFPDLHSELNLSSLELGDSALYFCASSENPFQETQYFGPGTRLLVL.

This clonotype was observed many times. V and J are TRBV2 and TRBJ1-6; D call uncertain. The CDR3 runs 17 residues. The germline gives CDR1 SNHLY, CDR2 FYNNEI. The ends were cut back, 6 bases at V and 10 bases at J, with 25 bases in the middle. The CDR3 DNA sequence: TGTGCCAGCAGCTCACCCCCACTTAGAAGTAGTCCGTCACCCCTCCACTTT. Translated: CASSSPPLRSSPSPLHF.

This clonotype has only a few counts. One junction end does not reproduce the germline sequence, and a read error may be involved. The chain joins TRBV19 to TRBJ1-1; no reliable D call. CDR3 length: 13 residues. The V gene's germline CDR1 is LNHDA and CDR2 SQIVND (reference sequence). The CDR3 sequence is CASSRGGWTEAFF. The CDR3 DNA is TGTGCAAGTAGTAGAGGCGGGTGGACTGAAGCTTTCTTT. The full variable domain, rest sourced from reference TRBV19 and TRBJ1-1, is DGGITQSPKYLFRKEGQNVTLSCEQNLNHDAMYWYRQDPGQGLRLIYYSQIVNDFQKGDIAEGYSVSREKKESFPLTVTSAQKNPTAFYLCASSRGGWTEAFFGQGTRLTVV.

This clonotype was seen ten or more times. At one end the junction does not follow the germline gene, possibly because of a read error. V usage is TRBV5-1 and J usage is TRBJ1-2; D may be TRBD1 (5 bases). Looked up from germline, CDR1 is SGHRS and CDR2 is YFSETQ. This CDR3 contains 12 residues. CDR3 coding DNA: TGTGCCAGCAGCCTCGACAGCTATGGCTACACCTTC. Translating it yields CASSLDSYGYTF.

V is TRBV30 and J is TRBJ2-2, with D tentatively TRBD2 (5 bases). The CDR3 consists of 14 residues. V lost 0 bases, J lost 7 bases, and 12 bases lay in between. CDR1 and CDR2 (germline): GTSNPN, SVGIG (reference sequence). CDR3 sequence: CAWSVAGGSGELFF. The CDR3 nucleotides are TGTGCCTGGAGTGTGGCGGGTGGGAGCGGGGAGCTGTTTTTT.

This clonotype was seen ten or more times. V is TRBV6-1 and J is TRBJ2-1, with TRBD1 matching 8 bases. V trimming: 7 bases; J trimming: 4 bases; junction bases outside the gene matches: 3. The length of the CDR3 is 13 residues. Germline CDR1 MNHNS, CDR2 SASEGT. CDR3 amino acids: CASIYRGYNEQFF. The CDR3 nucleotides are TGTGCCAGCATATACAGGGGGTACAATGAGCAGTTCTTC.

This clonotype was counted a few times. The V gene is TRBV10-2, the J gene TRBJ2-5; maybe TRBD2 (6 bases). V dropped 4 bases and J dropped 5 bases, with 11 bases sitting between them. CDR3 length: 13 amino acids. Germline CDR1 WSHSY, CDR2 SAAADI. CDR3 loop: CASSGRGRETQYF. The CDR3 coding sequence is TGCGCCAGCAGTGGAAGAGGGAGGGAGACCCAGTACTTC.